One sample yielded the 4 T cell receptor beta chains listed below, sequenced in a study of T cells after yellow fever vaccination. TCRdb passed the 5' RACE reads through MiXCR, listing each CDR3 protein once. The sample has hundreds of thousands of distinct CDR3 sequences, 20% to 25% seen once. The starting material was PBMCs, obtained roughly 20 days after the first yellow fever vaccination. The receptors derive from a man aged 18 to 29 who received the YFV17D yellow fever vaccine.

The chain links TRBV6-2 or TRBV6-3 to TRBJ1-1; possibly TRBD1 for D (5 bases). V was pared by 6 bases and J by 3 bases, with 14 bases between. The CDR3 has 14 residues. Germline CDR1 is MNHEY and CDR2 is SVGEGT. For the CDR3, the DNA is TGTGCCAGCAGCGACGGGACCGATTACACTGAAGCTTTCTTT. Protein product: CASSDGTDYTEAFF.

This clonotype was seen a few times. The chain has TRBV20-1 and TRBJ1-2, with D perhaps matching TRBD1 (6 bases). Germline CDR1 and CDR2: DFQATT and SNEGSKA (reference sequence). V was cut by 3 bases and J by 3 bases, with 17 bases left in between. CDR3 length: 15 residues. The CDR3 coding sequence is TGCAGTGCTAGTGGTGGGGGCGCGTCCCACTATGGCTACACCTTC. It translates to CSASGGGASHYGYTF.

This clonotype was counted at least ten times. The chain carries TRBV5-5 and TRBJ1-2; D is ambiguous. The CDR3 runs to 15 residues. V was pared by 4 bases and J by 1 base, with 14 bases between. In germline, CDR1 is SGHKS, CDR2 YYEKEE (reference sequence). CDR3 bases: TGTGCCAGCAGCCTTGGAGAGGCCGTTAACTATGGCTACACCTTC. Encoded protein: CASSLGEAVNYGYTF.

The chain recombines TRBV7-3 with TRBJ2-3, with D possibly being TRBD2 (6 bases). Trimming pared 6 bases from V and 4 bases from J, leaving 14 bases between. CDR3 length equals 14 residues. Germline CDR1 SGHTA, CDR2 FQGTGA. The CDR3 coding sequence is TGTGCCAGCAGTACCGGGGGTTCGGCAGATACGCAGTATTTT. Translated, it gives CASSTGGSADTQYF.